This is a list of T cell receptor beta chains from one sample in a study of shared clonotypes between healthy human individuals. TCRdb's copy holds only in-frame clones and misses some; the assay was immunoSEQ multiplex PCR. The repertoire holds about 2 million clones, with over 85% as singletons. The sequencing sample was made of naive CD4+ T cells sorted from blood. The receptors come from a young man in good health. The CDR3 runs from the conserved cysteine through the conserved F or W. A D gene is named only where the DNA matches it firmly. Only some rows state a clone size, as once, few, many or a class for expanded clones.

-	-	TRBJ2-1	TRBV10-1	TGCGCCAGCAGTGAGGGAGGTGGGGGACCCTCCTACAATGAGCAGTTCTTC	CASSEGGGGPSYNEQFF
-	-	TRBJ1-2	TRBV11-2	TGTGCCAGCAGCTCAAGGACGGAAGCTAACTATGGCTACACCTTC	CASSSRTEANYGYTF
-	-	TRBJ1-1	TRBV27	TGTGCCAGCAGTTTCGGGACACTTAACACTGAAGCTTTCTTT	CASSFGTLNTEAFF
TRBD1	once	TRBJ2-7	TRBV18	TGTGCCAGCTCACAACCGGGACAGGGTAACGAGCAGTACTTC	CASSQPGQGNEQYF
-	-	TRBJ2-5	TRBV6-5	TGTGCCAGCAGTTACGGGCTCGGGGGTCAAGAGACCCAGTACTTC	CASSYGLGGQETQYF
-	once	TRBJ2-2	TRBV9	TGTGCCAGCAGCGCAGTGGGGGGAATGGAAGCCGGGGAGCTGTTTTTT	CASSAVGGMEAGELFF
TRBD1	-	TRBJ1-6	TRBV4-3	TGCGCCAGCAGCTATTTCGACAGGGGGAATTCACCCCTCCACTTT	CASSYFDRGNSPLHF
-	-	TRBJ2-7	TRBV5-4	TGTGCCAGCAGCCGTGACGGGGCCACCTACGAGCAGTACTTC	CASSRDGATYEQYF
-	once	TRBJ2-1	TRBV11-2	TGTGCCAGCAGCCCCTCTAGGGACAATGAGCAGTTCTTC	CASSPSRDNEQFF
TRBD1	-	TRBJ1-1	TRBV5-4	TGTGCCAGCAGCTTGTTAGAGGGGCAGGGGGGCGCTGAAGCTTTCTTT	CASSLLEGQGGAEAFF
-	-	TRBJ1-2	TRBV6-6	TGTGCCAGCAGTTACCAAACAGGGATGAATGGCTACACCTTC	CASSYQTGMNGYTF
-	-	TRBJ2-5	TRBV5-4	TGTGCCAGCAGCATTGGGGGAACCCAAGAGACCCAGTACTTC	CASSIGGTQETQYF
-	-	TRBJ2-4	TRBV2	TGTGCCAGCGGACGGGCAGACAAGGGAAACATTCAGTACTTC	CASGRADKGNIQYF
-	-	TRBJ1-5	TRBV2	TGTGCCAGCAGTGAATTGGTTCAGCCCCAGCATTTT	CASSELVQPQHF
-	-	TRBJ2-7	TRBV21-1	TGTGCCAGCAGCTCCGAAGGGGTCCCGGGCTCCTACGAGCAGTACTTC	CASSSEGVPGSYEQYF
-	-	TRBJ2-2	TRBV11-2	TGTGCCAGCAGCTTATTGGTAGCTAACACCGGGGAGCTGTTTTTT	CASSLLVANTGELFF
-	-	TRBJ2-3	TRBV18	TGTGCCAGCTCACCACTCCTAAGTCTAGATACGCAGTATTTT	CASSPLLSLDTQYF
-	-	TRBJ1-2	TRBV7-2	TGTGCCAGCAGCCATCAAGGGGGTGATGGCTACACCTTC	CASSHQGGDGYTF
-	-	TRBJ1-6	TRBV5-6	TGTGCCAGCAGCTTGGACAGGCGCTCACCCCTCCACTTT	CASSLDRRSPLHF
TRBD2	-	TRBJ2-2	TRBV11-3	TGTGCCAGCAGCAGTCTAGCGGGAGGGACCGCCGGGGAGCTGTTTTTT	CASSSLAGGTAGELFF
TRBD1	-	TRBJ1-2	TRBV7-8	TGTGCCAGCAGCCCATCCCGTCCGGGACAGGGGCGAGGGGGCTACACCTTC	CASSPSRPGQGRGGYTF
-	-	TRBJ2-7	TRBV7-6	TGTGCCAGCAGCTTAGCTAGCGGACTCTCCTACGAGCAGTACTTC	CASSLASGLSYEQYF
TRBD1	-	TRBJ2-5	TRBV13	TGTGCCAGCAGCTTAGGGACAGGGATCCAAGAGACCCAGTACTTC	CASSLGTGIQETQYF
-	few	TRBJ1-2	TRBV27	TGTGCCAGCTCCTTTCGCGGGGTAAACTATGGCTACACCTTC	CASSFRGVNYGYTF
-	-	TRBJ2-3	TRBV7-9	TGTGCCAGCAGCCCAAAAAAAACAGATACGCAGTATTTT	CASSPKKTDTQYF
TRBD2	-	TRBJ2-7	TRBV4-3	TGCGCCAGCAGCCAAGATCGCGGACTAGCGGGAGACCACGAGCAGTACTTC	CASSQDRGLAGDHEQYF
-	-	TRBJ2-3	TRBV9	TGTGCCAGCAGCGTAATGGACAGCGTCACAGATACGCAGTATTTT	CASSVMDSVTDTQYF
-	-	TRBJ2-7	TRBV19	TGTGCCAGTAGGGAGACAGGAACTACCTACGAGCAGTACTTC	CASRETGTTYEQYF
TRBD2	-	TRBJ2-1	TRBV7-2	TGTGCCACCAGTGGACTAGCGGGGTACAATGAGCAGTTCTTC	CATSGLAGYNEQFF
-	-	TRBJ2-7	TRBV4-3	TGCGCCAGCAGCCTTAGCGGAACCTCCTACGAGCAGTACTTC	CASSLSGTSYEQYF
-	-	TRBJ2-1	TRBV5-1	TGCGCCAGCAGCTTGGCCTCGGAGAGCTCCTACAATGAGCAGTTCTTC	CASSLASESSYNEQFF
-	-	TRBJ1-1	TRBV25-1	TGTGCCAGCAGTGAATCTAGGGGCTTTGGGAACACTGAAGCTTTCTTT	CASSESRGFGNTEAFF
-	once	TRBJ2-1	TRBV7-9	TGTGCCAGCAGCTTAGTTTTGCAATTCAATGAGCAGTTCTTC	CASSLVLQFNEQFF
-	-	TRBJ2-2	TRBV2	TGTGCCAGCAGTGTTAGGGTGTCCACCGGGGAGCTGTTTTTT	CASSVRVSTGELFF
-	-	TRBJ1-3	TRBV5-1	TGCGCCAGCAGCTTGGAATTCTACGGAAACACCATATATTTT	CASSLEFYGNTIYF
-	-	TRBJ2-7	TRBV25-1	TGTGCCAGCAGTGAATCTGGCCACTCCTACGAGCAGTACTTC	CASSESGHSYEQYF
-	-	TRBJ1-1	TRBV29-1	TGCAGCGTTTGGGAGGGGACGAACACTGAAGCTTTCTTT	CSVWEGTNTEAFF
-	-	TRBJ2-7	TRBV29-1	TGCAGCGTCGCTGATGAGACAGGGACTAGCTCCTACGAGCAGTACTTC	CSVADETGTSSYEQYF
-	-	TRBJ1-1	TRBV11-3	TGTGCCAGCAGCTTAGAAAGCCGCGCTGAAGCTTTCTTT	CASSLESRAEAFF
-	-	TRBJ1-2	TRBV7-9	TGTGCCAGCAGCTTTAGCCAGGGTTATGGCTACACCTTC	CASSFSQGYGYTF
TRBD1	-	TRBJ1-6	TRBV5-4	TGTGCCAGCAGCTCCGGAGGGGGCGCAAACTCCTATAATTCACCCCTCCACTTT	CASSSGGGANSYNSPLHF
-	-	TRBJ1-2	TRBV9	TGTGCCAGCAGCGTAGGACAGCGAAACTATGGCTACACCTTC	CASSVGQRNYGYTF
TRBD1	-	TRBJ1-1	TRBV28	TGTGCCAGCAGTTCTACAGGGGGCGCCAGGACTGAAGCTTTCTTT	CASSSTGGARTEAFF